This TCR beta chain came from a study of blood T cell repertoires in COVID-19. Study information: Whether acute or convalescent, the COVID-19 samples came from the United States, Italy and Spain.

Authors' analysis steps: Amplification of reference gene primers provided the estimated nucleated cell counts. TCRdb keeps only in-frame clones here, not all; method: immunoSEQ multiplex PCR. V and J calls and clone size are those listed in that table; D and trimming were worked out from the DNA. This table has about 120,000 clones, 85% to 90% appearing once. This CDR3 is 14 amino acids long. Trimming pared 2 bases from V and 13 bases from J, leaving 17 bases between. CDR1 is KGHSH, CDR2 LQKENI, per germline. Sequencing was carried out using peripheral blood. The TCR was taken from a woman between 50 and 59 years old with active or convalescent COVID-19. This chain joins TRBV18 and TRBJ1-4, with a possible D match to TRBD1 (5 bases). For the CDR3, the DNA is TGTGCCAGCTCACCATCCACAGGAAGAAGGACACTGTTTTTT. Its protein is CASSPSTGRRTLFF.